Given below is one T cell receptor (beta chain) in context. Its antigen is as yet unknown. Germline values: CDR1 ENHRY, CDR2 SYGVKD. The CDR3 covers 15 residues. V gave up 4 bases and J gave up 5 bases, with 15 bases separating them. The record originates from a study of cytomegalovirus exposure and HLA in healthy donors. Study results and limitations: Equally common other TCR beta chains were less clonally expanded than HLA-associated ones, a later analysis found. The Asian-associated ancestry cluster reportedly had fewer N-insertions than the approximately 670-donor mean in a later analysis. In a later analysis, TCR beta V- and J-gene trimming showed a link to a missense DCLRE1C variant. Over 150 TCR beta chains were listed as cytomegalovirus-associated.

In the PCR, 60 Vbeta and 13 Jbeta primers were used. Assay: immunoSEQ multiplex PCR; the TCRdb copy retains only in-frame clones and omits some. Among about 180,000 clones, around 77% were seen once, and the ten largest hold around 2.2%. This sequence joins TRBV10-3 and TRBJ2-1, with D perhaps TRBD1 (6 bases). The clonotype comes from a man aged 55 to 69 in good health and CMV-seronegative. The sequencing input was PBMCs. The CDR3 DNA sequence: TGTGCCATCAGTGGGACAGAAATAAAGGACAATGAGCAGTTCTTC. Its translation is CAISGTEIKDNEQFF.